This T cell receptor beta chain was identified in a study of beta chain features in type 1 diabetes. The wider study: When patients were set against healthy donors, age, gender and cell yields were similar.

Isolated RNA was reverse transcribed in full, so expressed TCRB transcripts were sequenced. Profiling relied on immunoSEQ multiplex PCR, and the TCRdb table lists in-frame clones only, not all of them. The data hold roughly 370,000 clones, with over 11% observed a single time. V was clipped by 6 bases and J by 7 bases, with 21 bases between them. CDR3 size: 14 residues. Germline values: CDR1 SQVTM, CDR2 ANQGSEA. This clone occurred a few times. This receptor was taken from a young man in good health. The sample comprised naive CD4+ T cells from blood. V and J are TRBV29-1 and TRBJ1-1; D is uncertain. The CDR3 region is CSVNGRRLWGEAFF. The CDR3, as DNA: TGCAGCGTCAATGGGCGACGTTTGTGGGGTGAAGCTTTCTTT.